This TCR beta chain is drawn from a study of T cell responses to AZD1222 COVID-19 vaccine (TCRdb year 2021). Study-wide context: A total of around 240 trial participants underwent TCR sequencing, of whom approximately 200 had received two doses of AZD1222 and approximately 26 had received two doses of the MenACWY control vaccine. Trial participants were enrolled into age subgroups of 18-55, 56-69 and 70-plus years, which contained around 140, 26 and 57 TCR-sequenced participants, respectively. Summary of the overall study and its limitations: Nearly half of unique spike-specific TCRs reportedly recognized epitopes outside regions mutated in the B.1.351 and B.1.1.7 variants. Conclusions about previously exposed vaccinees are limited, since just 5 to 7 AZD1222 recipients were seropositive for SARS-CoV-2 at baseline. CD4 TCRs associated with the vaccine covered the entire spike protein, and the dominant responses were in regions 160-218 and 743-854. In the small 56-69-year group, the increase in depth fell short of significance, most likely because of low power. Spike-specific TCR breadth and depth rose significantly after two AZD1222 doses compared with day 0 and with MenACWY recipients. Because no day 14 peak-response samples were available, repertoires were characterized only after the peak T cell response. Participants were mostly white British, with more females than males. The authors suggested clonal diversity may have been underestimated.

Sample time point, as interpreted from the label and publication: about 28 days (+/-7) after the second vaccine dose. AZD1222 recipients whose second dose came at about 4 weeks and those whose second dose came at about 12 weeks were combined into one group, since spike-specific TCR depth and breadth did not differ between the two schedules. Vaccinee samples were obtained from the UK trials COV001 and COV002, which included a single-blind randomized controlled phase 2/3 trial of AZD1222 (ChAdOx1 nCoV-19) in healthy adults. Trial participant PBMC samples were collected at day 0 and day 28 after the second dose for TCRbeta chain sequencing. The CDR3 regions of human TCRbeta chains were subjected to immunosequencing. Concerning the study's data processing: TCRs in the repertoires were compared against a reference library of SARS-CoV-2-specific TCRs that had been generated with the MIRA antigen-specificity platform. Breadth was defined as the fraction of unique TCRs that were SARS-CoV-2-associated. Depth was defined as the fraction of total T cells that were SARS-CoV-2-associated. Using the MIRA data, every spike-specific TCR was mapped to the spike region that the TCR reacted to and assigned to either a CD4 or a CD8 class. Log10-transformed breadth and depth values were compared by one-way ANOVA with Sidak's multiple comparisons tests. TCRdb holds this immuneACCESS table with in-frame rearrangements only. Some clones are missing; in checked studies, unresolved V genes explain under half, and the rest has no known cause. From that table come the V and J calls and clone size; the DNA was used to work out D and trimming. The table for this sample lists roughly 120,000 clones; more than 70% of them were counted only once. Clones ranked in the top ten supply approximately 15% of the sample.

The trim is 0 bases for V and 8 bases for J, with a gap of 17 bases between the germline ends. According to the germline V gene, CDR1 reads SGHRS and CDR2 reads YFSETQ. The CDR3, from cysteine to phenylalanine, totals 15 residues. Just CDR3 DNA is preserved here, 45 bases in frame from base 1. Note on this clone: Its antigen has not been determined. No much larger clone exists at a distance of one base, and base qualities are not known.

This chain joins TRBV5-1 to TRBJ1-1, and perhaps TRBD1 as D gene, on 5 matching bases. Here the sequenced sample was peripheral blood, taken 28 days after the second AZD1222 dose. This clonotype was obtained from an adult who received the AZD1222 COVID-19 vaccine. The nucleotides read TGCGCCAGCAGCTTGGGGCAGGCAGGGAGAGGGGAAGCTTTCTTT. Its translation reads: CASSLGQAGRGEAFF.